In this sample, the clone carrying this TCR beta chain turned up a few times. Its specificity is unknown. The germline gives CDR1 DFQATT, CDR2 SNEGSKA (reference sequence). V dropped 6 bases and J dropped 4 bases, with 16 bases sitting between them. This CDR3 region has 14 residues. This sample was taken from a study of response to subunit inactivated influenza vaccine. Study-level findings and limits: Authors proposed each seasonal influenza vaccination draws in few new T cells.

Each CDR3 protein gets one entry after TCRdb re-called the RT-PCR reads with MiXCR. The sample holds approximately 520,000 distinct CDR3 sequences, 25% seen once. The J gene is TRBJ2-1, the V gene TRBV20-1; D is perhaps TRBD2 (6 bases). Sample: CD4+ T cells sorted from PBMCs, taken more than 4 days after vaccination. The origin of this receptor is a man aged 50-59 years who received an inactivated influenza vaccine. CDR3 protein: CSARDERPYNEQFF. The CDR3 bases are TGCAGTGCGCGGGACGAGAGACCTTACAATGAGCAGTTCTTC.